This T cell receptor (beta chain) was captured in a study of blood T cell repertoires in COVID-19. On the study more broadly: Samples taken during acute and convalescent COVID-19 were collected in the United States, Italy and Spain. Nucleic acid was either cDNA or gDNA, and it came from T cells, B-cell-depleted T cells, or PBMCs.

In the source study's methods: By means of reference gene primer amplification, nucleated cell counts were estimated. TCRdb's table, derived via immunoSEQ multiplex PCR, lists solely in-frame clones and lacks some. The V and J calls and clone size are taken from that table; D and trimming were inferred from the DNA. The sample has about 200,000 clones, 80% to 90% seen once. The CDR3 consists of 15 residues. Trimming took off 6 bases at V and 5 bases at J, with 16 bases between the two ends. CDR1 and CDR2 from the germline V gene are LNHDA and SQIVND (reference sequence). This sequence was found in a woman in her fifties or sixties with acute or convalescent COVID-19. The chain links TRBV19 to TRBJ1-4; D remains ambiguous. Sequencing was done on a sample of peripheral blood. DNA for the CDR3: TGTGCCAGTAGCCCAGTGGGCAAAGGAAATGAAAAACTGTTTTTT. This codes for CASSPVGKGNEKLFF.